This T cell receptor beta chain was identified during a study of neurological immune-mediated disorders. General study points: Because no CDR3 amino acid sequences were shared across subjects by expanded clones, private repertoires were suggested in all groups.

This clonotype was seen only once. Its antigen is as yet unknown. 5'RACE with 10-nucleotide random UMIs produced the cDNA. From 15-18 subjects, over 190 million TCR-beta sequences were obtained in each sequencing run. In TCRdb, the 5' RACE reads were re-called with MiXCR into one record per CDR3 protein. Found here are about 76,000 distinct CDR3 sequences, 17% of them singletons; the top ten hold 15%. The TCR was taken from a woman aged 35 to 49 in good health. The sequenced sample was PBMCs.

CDR3 residues: CASSLGTVSNQPQHF. The CDR3 bases are TGTGCCAGCAGCCTCGGGACAGTTAGCAATCAGCCCCAGCATTTT. This chain joins TRBV21-1 and TRBJ1-5; TRBD1, the table's D call, lacks a check against the DNA. TRBV21-1 is a documented pseudogene. The CDR3 is 15 amino acids.